The clone carrying this T cell receptor beta chain was counted between two and nine times. The antigen is not known. The 5'RACE method, run with constant-segment primers, produced TCR alpha and TCR beta cDNA libraries (carrying sample barcodes and UMIs). TCRdb re-called the 5' RACE reads through MiXCR, storing one row per CDR3 protein. The table has 350,000 or so distinct CDR3 sequences, over 10% seen once. This record comes from a study of T-cell memory formation after mild COVID-19. Per germline, CDR1 DFQATT and CDR2 SNEGSKA (reference sequence). CDR3 length equals 15 residues. Trimming stripped 6 bases from V and 1 base from J, with 18 bases between. Findings and caveats of the study: Clones that got smaller from day 15 to 85 had even CD4/CD8, while clones growing later tipped toward CD4+. Mostly located in CM and EM were contracting CD4+ clones, with contracting CD8+ clones located in EMRA.

The chain combines TRBV20-1 with TRBJ1-1; D gene unclear. This sequence originates from a young man who had mild COVID-19 (a few samples of this study predate the infection). Cell type and time point are not known. The material sequenced was PBMCs or a T cell subset sorted from them (not recorded which). CDR3 sequence: CSARIRKSWNTEAFF. CDR3 coding DNA: TGCAGTGCGAGAATAAGGAAATCCTGGAACACTGAAGCTTTCTTT.